The table lists the clone carrying this T cell receptor beta chain with a few counts. MiXCR, applied by TCRdb to the 5' RACE reads, yields one record per CDR3 protein. The sample consists of some 300,000 distinct CDR3 sequences, about 12% of them appearing once. The CDR3 spans 14 residues. Looked up from germline, CDR1 is MGHRA and CDR2 is YSYEKL. Trimming pared 0 bases from V and 4 bases from J, leaving 10 bases between. This entry comes from a study of identical twins. The same specimen was also included in a second study, on yellow fever vaccine responses in identical twins.

The sequence was collected from a woman aged 18-29 years in good health. The V call is TRBV4-1, the J call TRBJ2-7; D unclear. Sequencing was carried out using CD8+ T cells sorted from blood. CDR3 region: CASSQERLRYEQYF. In DNA form, the CDR3 reads TGCGCCAGCAGCCAAGAAAGGCTCAGGTACGAGCAGTACTTC.